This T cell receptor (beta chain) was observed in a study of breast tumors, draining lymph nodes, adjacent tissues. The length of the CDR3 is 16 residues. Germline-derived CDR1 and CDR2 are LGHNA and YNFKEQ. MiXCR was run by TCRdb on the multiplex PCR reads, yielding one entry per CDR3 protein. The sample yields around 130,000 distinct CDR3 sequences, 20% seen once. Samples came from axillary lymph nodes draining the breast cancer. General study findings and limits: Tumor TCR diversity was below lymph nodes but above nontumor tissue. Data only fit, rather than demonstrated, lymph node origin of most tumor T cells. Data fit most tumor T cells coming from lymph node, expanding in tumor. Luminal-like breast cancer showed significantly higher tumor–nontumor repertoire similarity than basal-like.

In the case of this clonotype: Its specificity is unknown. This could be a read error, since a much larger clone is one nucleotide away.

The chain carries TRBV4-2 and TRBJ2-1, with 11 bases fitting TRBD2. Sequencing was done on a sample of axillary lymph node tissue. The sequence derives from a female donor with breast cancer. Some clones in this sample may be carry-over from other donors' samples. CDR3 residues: CASIQVTSGSGDEQFF. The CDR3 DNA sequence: TGTGCCAGCATCCAAGTAACTAGCGGGAGCGGGGATGAGCAGTTCTTC.